The source of this TCR beta chain is a study of beta chain features in type 1 diabetes. As for the study in general: Sorted cells, some 110,000,000 in number, were examined across all samples. Broader study findings: TCRB CDR3s from Type 1 diabetes patients were moderately but significantly shorter in all four CD4+ subsets.

Reverse transcribing all isolated RNA meant expressed TCRB transcripts were sequenced. Samples of naive, central memory and regulatory T cells yielded a mean of around 3.8 million reads. The assay was immunoSEQ multiplex PCR, and TCRdb's table has in-frame clones only and misses some. The sample consists of around 250,000 clones, approximately 13% of them appearing once. This clone showed up just a few times. No antigen is known for it. V was trimmed by 5 bases and J by 6 bases, leaving 11 bases between them. The CDR3 has 13 amino acids. CDR1 SGHVS and CDR2 FQNEAQ come from the germline V gene. The receptor's source is a young man with type 1 diabetes. The sequenced sample consisted of naive CD4+ T cells from blood. This chain uses TRBV7-8 with TRBJ1-5; D ambiguous. CDR3 DNA: TGTGCCAGCAGCGAAGGAGGGTCTCAGCCCCAGCATTTT. It yields the protein CASSEGGSQPQHF.